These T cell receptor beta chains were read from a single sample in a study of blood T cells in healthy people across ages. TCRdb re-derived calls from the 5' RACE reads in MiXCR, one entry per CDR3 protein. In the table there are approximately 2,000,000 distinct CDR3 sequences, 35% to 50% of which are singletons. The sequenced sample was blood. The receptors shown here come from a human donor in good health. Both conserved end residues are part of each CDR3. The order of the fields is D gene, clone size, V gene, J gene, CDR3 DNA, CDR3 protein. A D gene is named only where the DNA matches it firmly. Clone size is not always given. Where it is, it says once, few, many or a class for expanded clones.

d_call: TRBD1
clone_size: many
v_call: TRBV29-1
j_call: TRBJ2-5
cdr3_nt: TGCAGCGTTGAGGGACAGGGAGGAAAGACCCAGTACTTC
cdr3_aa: CSVEGQGGKTQYF

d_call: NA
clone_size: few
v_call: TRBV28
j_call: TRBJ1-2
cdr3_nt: TGTGCCAGCAGTTTCTGGGGCCCTAACTATGGCTACACCTTC
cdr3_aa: CASSFWGPNYGYTF

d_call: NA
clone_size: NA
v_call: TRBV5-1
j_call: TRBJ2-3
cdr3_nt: TGCGCCAGCAGCTCAGAACAGGGAATCCGAGATACGCAGTATTTT
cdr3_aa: CASSSEQGIRDTQYF

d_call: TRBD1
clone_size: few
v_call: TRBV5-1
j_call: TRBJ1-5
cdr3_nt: TGCGCCAGCAGCTTGGGCACAGGGGCTTTGCATTTT
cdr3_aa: CASSLGTGALHF

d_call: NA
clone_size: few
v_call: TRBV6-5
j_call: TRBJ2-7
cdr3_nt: TGTGCCAGCAGTTACTCGATGTCCTACGACGAGCAGTACTTC
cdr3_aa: CASSYSMSYDEQYF

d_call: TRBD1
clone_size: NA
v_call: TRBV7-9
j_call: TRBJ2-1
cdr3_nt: TGTGCCAGCAGCCTAACCGGGACAGGGGCGGATGAGCAGTTCTTC
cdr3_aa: CASSLTGTGADEQFF

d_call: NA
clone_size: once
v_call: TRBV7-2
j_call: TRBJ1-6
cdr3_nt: TGTGCCAGCAGCGCTAACCGGGGCCGCGATTCACCCCTCCACTTT
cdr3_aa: CASSANRGRDSPLHF

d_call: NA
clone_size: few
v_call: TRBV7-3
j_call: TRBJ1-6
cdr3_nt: TGTGCCAGCAGCTTAACGGCAGGGCAAGGTTCACCCCTCCACTTT
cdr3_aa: CASSLTAGQGSPLHF

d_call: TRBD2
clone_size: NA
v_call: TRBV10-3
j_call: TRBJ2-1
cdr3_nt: TGTGCCATCAGTGAGGGCTTGGGACTAGCGGGGAGCCACAATGAGCAGTTCTTC
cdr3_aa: CAISEGLGLAGSHNEQFF

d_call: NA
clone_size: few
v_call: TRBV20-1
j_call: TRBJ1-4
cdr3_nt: TGCAGTGCTTCGACGGGCGGGGAAGAAAAACTGTTTTTT
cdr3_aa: CSASTGGEEKLFF

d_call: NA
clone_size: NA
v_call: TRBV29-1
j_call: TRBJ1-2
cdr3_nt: TGCAGCGTTGTGAGGTGGGCCACCGGCTATGGCTACACCTTC
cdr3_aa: CSVVRWATGYGYTF

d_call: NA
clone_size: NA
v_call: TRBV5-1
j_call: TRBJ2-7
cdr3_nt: TGCGCCAGCAGCTTCGGGAGTTCCTTGGGGGAGCAGTACTTC
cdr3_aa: CASSFGSSLGEQYF

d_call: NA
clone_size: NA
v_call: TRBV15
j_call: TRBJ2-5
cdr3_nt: TGTGCCACCAGCACTTCGACAGCCTGGGAGACCCAGTACTTC
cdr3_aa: CATSTSTAWETQYF

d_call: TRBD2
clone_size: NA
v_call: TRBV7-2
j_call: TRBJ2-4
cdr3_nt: TGTGCCTGCAGCTTAATAGAGGGAGGGGAGCAGTACTTC
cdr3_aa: CACSLIEGGEQYF

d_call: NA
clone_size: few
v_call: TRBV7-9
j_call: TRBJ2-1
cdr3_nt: TGTGCCAGCAGCTCGCCCCAGGGGAGGGAGCAGTTCTTC
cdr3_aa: CASSSPQGREQFF

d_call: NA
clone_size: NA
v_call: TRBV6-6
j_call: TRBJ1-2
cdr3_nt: TGTGCCAGCAGCCACGGGACTTATACCTACACCTTC
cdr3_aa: CASSHGTYTYTF

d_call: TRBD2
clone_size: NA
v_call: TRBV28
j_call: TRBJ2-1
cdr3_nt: TGTGCCAGCAGTAACTTGCGGGGGGTCTCCGAGATCGGGAATGAGCAGTTCTTC
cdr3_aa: CASSNLRGVSEIGNEQFF

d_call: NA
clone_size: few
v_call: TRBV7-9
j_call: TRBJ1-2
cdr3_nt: TGTGCCAGCAGCCATCGACAGAGTCATGGCTACACCTTC
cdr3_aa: CASSHRQSHGYTF

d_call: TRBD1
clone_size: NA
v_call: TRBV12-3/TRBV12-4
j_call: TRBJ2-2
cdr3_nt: TGTGCCAGCAGTGCGACAGGGAGTACCGGGGAGCTGTTTTTT
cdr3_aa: CASSATGSTGELFF

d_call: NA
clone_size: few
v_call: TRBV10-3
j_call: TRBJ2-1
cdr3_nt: TGTGCCATCAGAGATACTTTCGGTATGGGAAACAATGAGCAGTTCTTC
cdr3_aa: CAIRDTFGMGNNEQFF